These 18 T cell receptor beta chains came from one sample sequenced in a study of cytomegalovirus exposure and HLA in healthy donors. With 60 Vbeta and 13 Jbeta primers, the PCR was carried out. Here immunoSEQ multiplex PCR was the method, and the copy in TCRdb shows in-frame clones only, minus some. The sample lists 70,000 or so clones, roughly 86% occurring once. Sequencing input: PBMCs. The receptor set was obtained from a man younger than 30 in good health and CMV-seronegative.

The chain links TRBV4-3 to TRBJ2-6, with 8 bases lining up with TRBD2. V trimming: 4 bases; J trimming: 7 bases; junction bases outside the gene matches: 9. The V gene's germline CDR1 is LGHNA and CDR2 YSLEER. The CDR3 loop spans 16 amino acids. CDR3 loop: CASSPQNREGANVLTF. The CDR3 DNA is TGCGCCAGCAGCCCCCAAAACCGGGAGGGAGCCAACGTCCTGACTTTC.

V is TRBV19 and J is TRBJ2-5; 8 bases line up with TRBD1. Per germline, CDR1 LNHDA and CDR2 SQIVND (reference sequence). This CDR3 spans 12 amino acids. The trim removed 10 bases at V and 2 bases at J, leaving 3 bases unmatched. CDR3 in DNA: TGTGCCACAGGGGGCCAGCAAGAGACCCAGTACTTC. Its protein is CATGGQQETQYF.

This clone was seen more than once but under ten times. This rearrangement joins TRBV4-3 to TRBJ2-7, with 8 positions matching TRBD1. This CDR3 has 14 residues. After removal of 5 bases from V and 3 bases from J, the junction contained 6 bases not matched to a gene. Germline V gene sequence: CDR1 LGHNA, CDR2 YSLEER. The DNA of the CDR3 is TGCGCCAGCAGCTCGAACAGGGGGGACTACGAGCAGTACTTC. This sequence encodes CASSSNRGDYEQYF.

This clone was detected only once. The J gene is TRBJ2-7, the V gene TRBV19; 9 nucleotides match TRBD1. With V trimmed by 5 bases and J by 5 bases, 4 bases remained unmatched. Germline values: CDR1 LNHDA, CDR2 SQIVND (reference sequence). The CDR3 length is 13 residues. CDR3: CASSPDRGNEQYF. The CDR3 DNA reads TGTGCCAGTAGTCCGGACAGGGGAAACGAGCAGTACTTC.

The V gene is TRBV5-1, the J gene TRBJ2-1; no reliable D call. Germline V CDR1 and CDR2: SGHRS, YFSETQ. V shed 0 bases and J shed 0 bases, with 10 bases lying between them. This CDR3 has 16 residues. The DNA for the CDR3 is TGCGCCAGCAGCTTGGTTCTACAGACCTCCTACAATGAGCAGTTCTTC. It specifies CASSLVLQTSYNEQFF.

CDR3 sequence: CASSYVTDSYEQYF. Here the CDR3 DNA reads TGTGCCAGCAGCTACGTAACTGACAGTTACGAGCAGTACTTC. The chain couples TRBV6-6 to TRBJ2-7; a weak D match, TRBD1 (5 bases). Germline assignment: CDR1 MNHNY and CDR2 SVGAGI (reference sequence). V was trimmed by 6 bases and J by 4 bases, leaving 16 bases between them. The CDR3 length is 14 residues.

The chain joins TRBV11-2 to TRBJ1-6; D is perhaps TRBD1 (6 bases). The CDR3 contains 17 residues. The V and J ends lost 5 bases and 7 bases respectively, with 21 bases between them. Germline V CDR1 and CDR2: SGHAT, FQNNGV. Here the CDR3 DNA reads TGTGCCAGCAGCCTTCGCCCGGGGCAGGGGAAAAATTCACCCCTCCACTTT. Translated, it gives CASSLRPGQGKNSPLHF. The full variable domain, completed using reference TRBV11-2 and TRBJ1-6, is EAGVAQSPRYKIIEKRQSVAFWCNPISGHATLYWYQQILGQGPKLLIQFQNNGVVDDSQLPKDRFSAERLKGVDSTLKIQPAKLEDSAVYLCASSLRPGQGKNSPLHFGNGTRLTVT.

This sequence joins TRBV10-3 and TRBJ1-1, with 9 bases lining up with TRBD1. Germline CDR1 reads ENHRY; CDR2 reads SYGVKD. The CDR3 is 15 residues long. Trimming at V came to 2 bases and at J to 11 bases, leaving 12 bases not matched to a gene. In nucleotides, the CDR3 is TGTGCCATCAGTGAGCCGGGACAGGGACGGTTAGGGGCTTTCTTT. Translating gives CAISEPGQGRLGAFF.

This chain joins TRBV9 and TRBJ2-3, with D maybe TRBD1 (5 bases). V shed 1 base and J shed 6 bases, with 15 bases lying between them. CDR3 size: 15 residues. Germline CDR1 is SGDLS and CDR2 is YYNGEE. The CDR3 DNA reads TGTGCCAGCAGCGTAAATCAGGGAAGTTGGGATACGCAGTATTTT. This sequence encodes CASSVNQGSWDTQYF.

The chain uses TRBV7-9 and TRBJ2-1, with a tentative D call TRBD2 (5 bases). Deletions cut 5 bases from V and 9 bases from J, with 26 bases between. Germline loops: CDR1 SEHNR, CDR2 FQNEAQ (reference sequence). This CDR3 is built from 17 residues. The CDR3 DNA is TGTGCCAGCAGCAGCCGTGACCGGCGTCGAGGGTTTGGTGAGCAGTTCTTC. Translated, it gives CASSSRDRRRGFGEQFF.

The rearrangement uses TRBV2 and TRBJ2-2; D is uncertain. CDR1 is SNHLY, CDR2 FYNNEI, per germline. Trimming pared 4 bases from V and 2 bases from J, leaving 8 bases between. The CDR3 contains 14 residues. The CDR3: CASSGAQNTGELFF. In DNA form, the CDR3 reads TGTGCCAGCAGTGGCGCCCAAAACACCGGGGAGCTGTTTTTT.

The chain couples TRBV5-1 to TRBJ2-3, with TRBD1 matching 7 bases. V trimming: 5 bases; J trimming: 3 bases; junction bases outside the gene matches: 6. The length of the CDR3 is 14 residues. CDR1 and CDR2 (germline): SGHRS, YFSETQ. The CDR3 DNA follows: TGCGCCAGCAGGATCGGGACAGTTACAGATACGCAGTATTTT. As protein: CASRIGTVTDTQYF.

The chain recombines TRBV7-9 with TRBJ1-2; D perhaps matches TRBD1 (5 bases). The CDR3 runs to 17 residues. Germline assignment: CDR1 SEHNR and CDR2 FQNEAQ (reference sequence). Trimming removed 2 bases from V and 4 bases from J, with 20 bases in between. CDR3 loop: CASSLLGLLLLGYGYTF. In DNA form, the CDR3 reads TGTGCCAGCAGCTTATTGGGACTCCTCCTCTTAGGCTATGGCTACACCTTC.

The rearrangement links TRBV28 to TRBJ1-1, with 9 bases aligning to TRBD1. Germline V gives CDR1 MDHEN, CDR2 SYDVKM. The ends lost 6 bases at V and 5 bases at J; junction bases unmatched: 7. The CDR3 length is 14 residues. In nucleotides, the CDR3 is TGTGCCAGCAGCCCCCCGGGACAGGGAACTGAAGCTTTCTTT. Its protein product is CASSPPGQGTEAFF.

The gene calls are TRBV6-5 and TRBJ1-1; no reliable D call. Trimming took off 6 bases at V and 2 bases at J, with 13 bases between the two ends. There are 14 residues in the CDR3. In germline, CDR1 is MNHEY, CDR2 SVGAGI. CDR3 DNA: TGTGCCAGCAGGGAGGCACTGGGAAACACTGAAGCTTTCTTT. Encoded protein: CASREALGNTEAFF.

As to this clone: One end of the junction is discordant with germline, which a read error may explain. For the CDR3, the DNA is TGTGCCATCAGTACCATGGACAGGGGGCGTAGATTGAACACTGAAGCTTTCTTT. As protein: CAISTMDRGRRLNTEAFF. The rearrangement uses TRBV28 and TRBJ1-1; 11 positions match TRBD1. Germline CDR1 is MDHEN and CDR2 is SYDVKM. This CDR3 spans 18 amino acids.

To note about this clone: One end of the junction fails to match germline, which may point to a read error. V and J are TRBV7-7 and TRBJ2-1, with 7 bases lining up with TRBD1. CDR1 and CDR2 from the germline V gene are SSHAT and FNYEAQ (reference sequence). The CDR3 sequence is 15 residues long. As DNA, the CDR3 is TGTGCTAGCAGCTTCCGGACAGGTCGGGGCAATGAGCAGTTCTTC. The encoded protein is CASSFRTGRGNEQFF.

The chain couples TRBV7-3 to TRBJ2-3, with D maybe TRBD1 (5 bases). The V end lost 5 bases, the J end lost 4 bases, and 10 bases lay between the germline ends. Per germline, CDR1 SGHTA and CDR2 FQGTGA. The CDR3 sequence is 13 residues long. The CDR3 sequence is CASSIGHADTQYF. DNA for the CDR3: TGTGCCAGCAGCATTGGACACGCAGATACGCAGTATTTT.